Following are 32 T cell receptor beta chains from one sample sequenced in a study of long-term antiretroviral therapy in people with HIV. This was the immunoSEQ v3.0 assay at survey level. TCRdb keeps only in-frame clones here, not all; method: immunoSEQ multiplex PCR. The data show about 25,000 clones, with almost 80% seen just once and around 10% held by the top ten. The material was unsorted PBMCs, obtained 2.1 years after starting antiretroviral therapy. These receptors all come from a man aged 25-40 years with HIV.

This chain links TRBV4-1 with TRBJ2-5; D might be TRBD1 (5 bases). Germline V gene sequence: CDR1 MGHRA, CDR2 YSYEKL. The V and J ends lost 4 bases and 6 bases respectively, with 18 bases between them. This CDR3 contains 15 residues. The CDR3 sequence: CASSRAIQGDQTQYF. CDR3 in DNA: TGCGCCAGCAGCCGGGCCATCCAGGGTGACCAGACCCAGTACTTC.

In this sample, this clone turned up once. The V call is TRBV4-1, the J call TRBJ2-7; the match to TRBD2 covers 8 bases. Germline V CDR1 and CDR2: MGHRA, YSYEKL. Unmatched junction bases numbered 8, after V lost 0 bases and J lost 7 bases. This CDR3 spans 15 amino acids. CDR3 sequence: CASSQEGSGKREQYF. The CDR3 DNA is TGCGCCAGCAGCCAAGAGGGTAGCGGGAAGAGGGAGCAGTACTTC.

V usage is TRBV5-1 and J usage is TRBJ2-2; D call uncertain. Germline V CDR1 and CDR2: SGHRS, YFSETQ. CDR3 size: 14 residues. V gave up 4 bases and J gave up 1 base, with 8 bases separating them. The DNA for the CDR3 is TGCGCCAGCAGCAACCCTATGAACACCGGGGAGCTGTTTTTT. Translation: CASSNPMNTGELFF.

The rearrangement links TRBV5-1 to TRBJ1-2, with D uncertain. Germline V gene data show CDR1 as SGHRS and CDR2 as YFSETQ. The V end lost 7 bases, the J end lost 1 base, and 14 bases lay between the germline ends. This CDR3 has 14 residues. The CDR3 sequence is CASRLSGDNYGYTF. CDR3 coding DNA: TGCGCCAGCCGTTTGAGCGGGGATAACTATGGCTACACCTTC.

V gene TRBV15 combines with J gene TRBJ1-4; TRBD1 might be the D (5 bases). V was pared by 3 bases and J by 6 bases, with 14 bases between. The CDR3 extends over 15 amino acids. Germline V lookup: CDR1 LNHNV, CDR2 YYDKDF (reference sequence). CDR3 nucleotides: TGTGCCACCAGCAGGGGGGGAAGGCAGGATGAAAAACTGTTTTTT. Residues: CATSRGGRQDEKLFF.

V is TRBV7-9 and J is TRBJ2-1; TRBD2 matches 7 bases. The junction had 7 bases not matched to a gene; V was cut back by 5 bases and J by 3 bases. CDR1 and CDR2 from the germline V gene are SEHNR and FQNEAQ (reference sequence). The CDR3 is 15 amino acids. The CDR3 reads CASSPTGEGYNEQFF. The DNA for the CDR3 is TGTGCCAGCAGCCCCACCGGGGAGGGCTACAATGAGCAGTTCTTC.

The CDR3 DNA sequence: TGTGCCAGCAGCTGGACTAGCGGGGGAGGCTCCTACGAGCAGTACTTC. Residues: CASSWTSGGGSYEQYF. J is TRBJ2-7 and V is TRBV7-2; 13 nucleotides align to TRBD2. V lost 4 bases to trimming and J lost 0 bases; unmatched junction nucleotides: 3. The CDR3 consists of 16 residues. Germline V CDR1 and CDR2: SGHTA, FQGNSA.

The J gene is TRBJ2-4, the V gene TRBV25-1, with a tentative D call TRBD1 (7 bases). The CDR3 has 17 amino acids. The V gene lost 6 bases and the J gene lost 0 bases, with 18 bases spanning the gap. Germline V lookup: CDR1 MGHDK, CDR2 SYGVNS. Here the CDR3 reads CASSQTRTGVAKNIQYF. The CDR3 region has the DNA TGTGCCAGCAGCCAGACTAGGACAGGCGTAGCCAAAAACATTCAGTACTTC.

Notes on this clone: One end of the junction is discordant with germline, which a read error may explain. The chain carries TRBV28 and TRBJ2-7; tentatively, D is TRBD1 (7 bases). The CDR3 loop spans 14 amino acids. Germline loops: CDR1 MDHEN, CDR2 SYDVKM. The CDR3 DNA is TGTGCCAGCAGTCGCGCGGGACAGCCCTACGTGCAGTACTTC. Residues: CASSRAGQPYVQYF.

The sample holds a few counts of this clone. V gene TRBV1 combines with J gene TRBJ1-5. TRBV1 is a documented pseudogene. The CDR3 covers 11 residues. CDR3 loop: CTSSHDQPQHF. The CDR3 DNA sequence: TGCACCAGCAGCCATGATCAGCCCCAGCATTTT.

V usage is TRBV6-6 and J usage is TRBJ1-5; 8 positions match TRBD1. After removal of 8 bases from V and 5 bases from J, the junction contained 5 bases not matched to a gene. Germline V gene data show CDR1 as MNHNY and CDR2 as SVGAGI (reference sequence). The CDR3 runs 13 residues. CDR3 in amino acids: CASQGAGDQPQHF. The CDR3 coding sequence is TGTGCCAGCCAGGGGGCGGGGGATCAGCCCCAGCATTTT.

V gene TRBV25-1 combines with J gene TRBJ2-5, with D tentatively TRBD2 (6 bases). The germline V gene encodes CDR1 MGHDK and CDR2 SYGVNS. This CDR3 has 17 amino acids. Trimming cost V 1 base and J 5 bases, with 20 bases left between them. Written as DNA, the CDR3 is TGTGCCAGCAGTGAATTGGGAGCCGGGACTGCTATCGAGACCCAGTACTTC. Translating it yields CASSELGAGTAIETQYF.

This clone appeared once. This rearrangement joins TRBV21-1 to TRBJ1-5. TRBV21-1 is shown as a pseudogene. CDR3 size: 18 residues. The CDR3 DNA reads as TGTGCCAGCAGCAACCCTGGGGCCGGGGGCGCGGGCAATCAGCCCCAGCATTTT. This gives the protein CASSNPGAGGAGNQPQHF.

This chain uses TRBV7-5 with TRBJ1-5. TRBV7-5 is annotated as a pseudogene. The CDR3 has 17 amino acids. In DNA form, the CDR3 reads TGTGCCAGAAGGGCAGATTTTCGGGAAGTGCGCAATCAGCCCCAGCATTTT. The encoded protein is CARRADFREVRNQPQHF.

This chain uses TRBV7-2 with TRBJ1-1, with a tentative D call TRBD1 (5 bases). Germline V CDR1 and CDR2: SGHTA, FQGNSA. The V end was cut by 1 base, the J end by 5 bases, with 14 bases between. This CDR3 is 15 amino acids long. The CDR3 nucleotides read TGTGCCAGCAGCTTAGTCGGCCAGGGAAGAACTGAAGCTTTCTTT. Translating it yields CASSLVGQGRTEAFF.

The gene calls are TRBV29-1 and TRBJ2-3; TRBD2 matches 14 bases. Losses at the gene ends were 4 bases for V and 1 base for J; bases not matched to a gene: 10. The CDR3 length is 18 residues. CDR1 and CDR2 (germline): SQVTM, ANQGSEA. This CDR3 is CSVAGLAGGRAGTDTQYF. The CDR3 DNA is TGCAGCGTTGCCGGACTAGCGGGGGGCCGGGCGGGCACAGATACGCAGTATTTT.

V usage is TRBV12-5 and J usage is TRBJ2-3; possible D gene TRBD2, 6 bases. Germline CDR1 LGHNT, CDR2 FRNRAP. CDR3 length equals 13 residues. The V gene lost 9 bases and the J gene lost 4 bases, with 14 bases spanning the gap. In DNA, the CDR3 is TGTGCTAGGGACTATCCTCGGGCAGATACGCAGTATTTT. Translated: CARDYPRADTQYF. Full variable domain (remainder filled in from reference TRBV12-5 and TRBJ2-3): DARVTQTPRHKVTEMGQEVTMRCQPILGHNTVFWYRQTMMQGLELLAYFRNRAPLDDSGMPKDRFSAEMPDATLATLKIQPSEPRDSAVYFCARDYPRADTQYFGPGTRLTVL.

By sample fraction, this clone is medium-sized. The chain carries TRBV19 and TRBJ1-5, with 7 bases identical to TRBD1. The CDR3 is made up of 15 amino acids. Germline V lookup: CDR1 LNHDA, CDR2 SQIVND (reference sequence). The trim removed 5 bases at V and 0 bases at J, leaving 4 bases unmatched. The CDR3: CASSQGQHSNQPQHF. The DNA of the CDR3 is TGTGCCAGTAGTCAGGGACAGCATAGCAATCAGCCCCAGCATTTT. Looking up the rest from reference TRBV19 and TRBJ1-5 gives the full variable domain: DGGITQSPKYLFRKEGQNVTLSCEQNLNHDAMYWYRQDPGQGLRLIYYSQIVNDFQKGDIAEGYSVSREKKESFPLTVTSAQKNPTAFYLCASSQGQHSNQPQHFGDGTRLSIL.

The V and J genes are TRBV6-6 and TRBJ2-7, with 7 nucleotides matching TRBD1. Germline CDR1 MNHNY, CDR2 SVGAGI (reference sequence). V trimming: 7 bases; J trimming: 11 bases; junction bases outside the gene matches: 14. The CDR3 runs to 13 residues. CDR3 coding DNA: TGTGCCAGCACCGAAAGCCCCTCCGGGACAGAGTACTTC. It yields the protein CASTESPSGTEYF.

The chain employs TRBV2 and TRBJ2-7; D is ambiguous. V lost 5 bases and J lost 7, with 12 bases in between. Germline V gene sequence: CDR1 SNHLY, CDR2 FYNNEI. CDR3 size: 12 residues. CDR3 in DNA: TGTGCCAGCAGTCCCGGACCGAGAGAGCAGTACTTC. It is translated as CASSPGPREQYF.

V is TRBV9 and J is TRBJ2-3, with 10 bases fitting TRBD2. The CDR3 sequence is 17 residues long. CDR1 is SGDLS, CDR2 YYNGEE, per germline. The V and J ends lost 4 bases and 1 base, in that order; junction bases with no gene match: 9. The CDR3 DNA follows: TGTGCCAGCAGCTTCAGCGGGGGGGCTGCAGGCACAGATACGCAGTATTTT. Amino acids: CASSFSGGAAGTDTQYF.

The chain joins TRBV2 to TRBJ1-2; tentative D call: TRBD1 (5 bases). V was clipped by 4 bases and J by 5 bases, with 11 bases between them. This CDR3 region has 13 residues. Germline V gene data show CDR1 as SNHLY and CDR2 as FYNNEI. CDR3 sequence: CASSAGRRYGYTF. The DNA for the CDR3 is TGTGCCAGCAGTGCGGGACGGAGATATGGCTACACCTTC.

The CDR3 nucleotides are TGTGCCAGCAGCCCCCTTCTAGCGGGAACCCCCTACGAGCAGTACTTC. Translated: CASSPLLAGTPYEQYF. This chain uses TRBV7-8 with TRBJ2-7; 9 nucleotides align to TRBD2. Germline trimming cut 5 bases from V and 2 bases from J; bases unmatched to any gene: 10. The CDR3 covers 16 residues. CDR1 and CDR2 (germline): SGHVS, FQNEAQ.

The chain links TRBV10-2 to TRBJ2-7; 15 bases agree with TRBD2. The CDR3 consists of 17 residues. CDR1 WSHSY and CDR2 SAAADI come from the germline V gene. V trimming: 8 bases; J trimming: 2 bases; junction bases outside the gene matches: 10. In DNA, the CDR3 is TGCGCCAGCCGAAGGACTAGCGGGAGGGTAAGCACCTACGAGCAGTACTTC. This codes for CASRRTSGRVSTYEQYF.

This chain links TRBV9 with TRBJ2-1, with D possibly being TRBD1 or TRBD2 (5 bases each). Trimming cost V 0 bases and J 7 bases, with 11 bases left between them. CDR1 is SGDLS, CDR2 YYNGEE, per germline. CDR3 length: 14 residues. The CDR3 sequence is CASSVAGQANEQFF. DNA of the CDR3: TGTGCCAGCAGCGTAGCGGGGCAGGCGAATGAGCAGTTCTTC.

The chain links TRBV5-6 to TRBJ1-2; the D gene is possibly TRBD1 (5 bases). Germline V lookup: CDR1 SGHDT, CDR2 YYEEEE. This CDR3 is 15 amino acids long. The V gene lost 4 bases and the J gene lost 5 bases, with 18 bases spanning the gap. CDR3 nucleotide sequence: TGTGCCAGCAGCGTCCGGGACCTCCAGCTTTATGGCTACACCTTC. The encoded protein is CASSVRDLQLYGYTF. Combining the CDR3 with reference TRBV5-6 and TRBJ1-2 gives the whole variable domain DAGVTQSPTHLIKTRGQQVTLRCSPKSGHDTVSWYQQALGQGPQFIFQYYEEEERQRGNFPDRFSGHQFPNYSSELNVNALLLGDSALYLCASSVRDLQLYGYTFGSGTRLTVV.

This clone was detected a few times. This rearrangement joins TRBV10-2 to TRBJ2-3; weak D call: TRBD2 (5 bases). V was pared by 2 bases and J by 2 bases, with 8 bases between. The germline CDR1 and CDR2 sequences are WSHSY and SAAADI. The CDR3 consists of 14 residues. The CDR3 region is CASSEEGITDTQYF. CDR3 DNA sequence: TGCGCCAGCAGTGAGGAGGGCATCACAGATACGCAGTATTTT.

This chain links TRBV28 with TRBJ2-3; the match to TRBD1 covers 8 bases. The CDR3 loop spans 16 amino acids. The germline V gene has CDR1 MDHEN and CDR2 SYDVKM. The V gene end was trimmed by 8 bases and the J gene end by 0 bases; junction bases not matched to a gene: 10. The CDR3 loop reads CASGQGGLFSTDTQYF. The CDR3 bases are TGTGCCAGCGGACAGGGAGGACTGTTTAGCACAGATACGCAGTATTTT. Supplemented by reference TRBV28 and TRBJ2-3, the full variable domain reads DVKVTQSSRYLVKRTGEKVFLECVQDMDHENMFWYRQDPGLGLRLIYFSYDVKMKEKGDIPEGYSVSREKKERFSLILESASTNQTSMYLCASGQGGLFSTDTQYFGPGTRLTVL.

The chain employs TRBV6-5 and TRBJ1-5, with D unresolved. This CDR3 is 14 amino acids long. Per the germline V gene, CDR1 is MNHEY and CDR2 is SVGAGI. Deletions cut 6 bases from V and 4 bases from J, with 13 bases between. This CDR3 is CASSPGRANQPQHF. The CDR3 nucleotides are TGTGCCAGCAGCCCTGGACGGGCGAATCAGCCCCAGCATTTT.

The genes are TRBV6-5 and TRBJ1-1; the D is unclear. The CDR3 spans 15 residues. V was shortened by 5 bases and J by 0 bases, with 13 bases between the two germline ends. Germline V CDR1 and CDR2: MNHEY, SVGAGI. The CDR3 loop is CASSTHGGVNTEAFF. The CDR3 DNA reads as TGTGCCAGCAGTACTCATGGCGGGGTGAACACTGAAGCTTTCTTT.

With respect to this clone: The same CDR3 is also encoded by other DNA sequences in this sample. V gene TRBV30 combines with J gene TRBJ2-7; D call uncertain. Trimming stripped 3 bases from V and 1 base from J, with 7 bases between. The germline V gene has CDR1 GTSNPN and CDR2 SVGIG (reference sequence). The CDR3 spans 12 residues. The CDR3 DNA is TGTGCCTGGAGCCAGCTTTCCTACGAGCAGTACTTC. Its translation is CAWSQLSYEQYF.

The chain links TRBV18 to TRBJ1-1; possible D gene TRBD1, 6 bases. V dropped 7 bases and J dropped 6 bases, with 15 bases sitting between them. This CDR3 region has 13 residues. Germline loops: CDR1 KGHSH, CDR2 LQKENI. CDR3 DNA sequence: TGTGCCAGCTTACAGGGTGTGGGGGCTGAAGCTTTCTTT. Encoded protein: CASLQGVGAEAFF.